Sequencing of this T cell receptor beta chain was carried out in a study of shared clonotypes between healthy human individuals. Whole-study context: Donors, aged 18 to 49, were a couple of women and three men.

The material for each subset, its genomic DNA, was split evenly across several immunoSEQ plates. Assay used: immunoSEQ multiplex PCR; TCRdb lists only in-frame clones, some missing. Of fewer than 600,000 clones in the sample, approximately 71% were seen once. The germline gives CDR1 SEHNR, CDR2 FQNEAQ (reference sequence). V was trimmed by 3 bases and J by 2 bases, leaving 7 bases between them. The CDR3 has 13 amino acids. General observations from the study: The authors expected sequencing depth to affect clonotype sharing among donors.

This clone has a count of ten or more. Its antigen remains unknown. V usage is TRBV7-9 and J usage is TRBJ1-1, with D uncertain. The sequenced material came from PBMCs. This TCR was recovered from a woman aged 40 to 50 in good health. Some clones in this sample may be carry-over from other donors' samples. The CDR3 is CASSFQRNTEAFF. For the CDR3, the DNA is TGTGCCAGCAGCTTCCAGAGAAACACTGAAGCTTTCTTT.